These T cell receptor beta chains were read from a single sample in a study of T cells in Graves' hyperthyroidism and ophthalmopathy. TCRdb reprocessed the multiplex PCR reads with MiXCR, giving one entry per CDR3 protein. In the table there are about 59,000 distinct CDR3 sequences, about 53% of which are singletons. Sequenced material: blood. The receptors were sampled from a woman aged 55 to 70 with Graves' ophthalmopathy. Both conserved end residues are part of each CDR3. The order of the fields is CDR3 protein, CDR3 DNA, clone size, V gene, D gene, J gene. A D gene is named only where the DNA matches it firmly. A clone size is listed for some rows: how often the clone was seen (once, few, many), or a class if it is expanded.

CASSPGDRAETQHF | TGTGCCAGCAGCCCCGGGGACAGGGCCGAGACCCAGCATTTT | . | TRBV7-3 | TRBD1 | TRBJ1-5
CASSPGTEQFF | TGTGCCAGCAGCCCAGGGACTGAGCAGTTCTTC | once | TRBV11-3 | . | TRBJ2-1
CASGNRGAYEQYF | TGTGCCAGTGGAAACAGGGGAGCCTACGAGCAGTACTTC | . | TRBV19 | TRBD1 | TRBJ2-7
CASSTHHSVPTGELFF | TGTGCCAGTAGCACACACCACAGCGTACCCACCGGGGAGCTGTTTTTT | many | TRBV19 | . | TRBJ2-2
CSVSGTDYGYTF | TGCAGTGTTTCCGGGACAGACTATGGCTACACCTTC | medium-sized | TRBV20-1 | TRBD1 | TRBJ1-2
CSASRQGSSGANVLTF | TGCAGTGCTAGTCGGCAGGGAAGCTCTGGGGCCAACGTCCTGACTTTC | few | TRBV20-1 | . | TRBJ2-6
CAISESSEQYF | TGTGCCATCAGTGAGTCGAGTGAGCAGTACTTC | medium-sized | TRBV10-3 | . | TRBJ2-7
CSTNLARSTDTQYF | TGCAGCACTAACCTAGCGCGGAGCACAGATACGCAGTATTTT | . | TRBV20-1 | . | TRBJ2-3
CASSQGYGYTF | TGCGCCAGCAGCCAAGGGTATGGCTACACCTTC | many | TRBV4-1 | . | TRBJ1-2
CAGSTSTSGIDTRYF | TGTGCCGGCAGTACTTCCACTAGCGGGATAGATACGCGGTATTTT | . | TRBV6-4 | TRBD2 | TRBJ2-3
CASSSYQGRYQPQHF | TGTGCCAGCAGTTCTTACCAGGGGCGGTATCAGCCCCAGCATTTT | many | TRBV28 | . | TRBJ1-5
CASSRQGAYSNQPQHF | TGTGCCAGCAGCCGCCAGGGGGCTTATAGCAATCAGCCCCAGCATTTT | . | TRBV14 | TRBD1 | TRBJ1-5
CASSLPPGQGLYEQYF | TGTGCCAGCAGCTTGCCCCCGGGACAGGGGCTCTACGAGCAGTACTTC | . | TRBV5-6 | TRBD1 | TRBJ2-7
CSAGDATAGDTYEECF | TGCAGTGCTGGAGATGCTACAGCGGGAGACACCTACGAGGAGTGCTTC | . | TRBV20-1 | TRBD2 | TRBJ2-1
CSVVSGGWGTQYF | TGCAGCGTCGTATCGGGGGGTTGGGGGACCCAGTACTTC | . | TRBV29-1 | TRBD2 | TRBJ2-5
CASSFEIRANYGYTF | TGCGCCAGCAGCTTTGAGATACGTGCTAACTATGGCTACACCTTC | . | TRBV5-1 | . | TRBJ1-2
CSARDRVQETQYF | TGCAGTGCTAGGGACAGGGTACAAGAGACCCAGTACTTC | many | TRBV20-1 | TRBD1 | TRBJ2-5
CASSERSEGTDTQYF | TGTGCCAGCAGTGAACGGTCTGAGGGCACAGATACGCAGTATTTT | . | TRBV6-4 | . | TRBJ2-3
CSVQAQGNYGYTF | TGCAGCGTTCAGGCACAGGGTAACTATGGCTACACCTTC | . | TRBV29-1 | . | TRBJ1-2
CSARDFGQINNEQFF | TGCAGTGCTAGAGATTTTGGACAGATCAACAATGAGCAGTTCTTC | many | TRBV20-1 | . | TRBJ2-1
CASSPGLAINIQYF | TGCGCCAGCAGCCCCGGTCTTGCGATAAACATTCAGTACTTC | many | TRBV4-1 | . | TRBJ2-4
CASRGTSGGYEQYF | TGTGCCAGCAGAGGGACTAGCGGGGGTTACGAGCAGTACTTC | many | TRBV9 | TRBD2 | TRBJ2-7
CASSLGDSSYEQYF | TGTGCCAGCAGCTTGGGTGACAGCTCCTACGAGCAGTACTTC | many | TRBV5-6 | . | TRBJ2-7
CASSVSGGAGNEQFF | TGTGCCAGCAGTGTGAGCGGGGGGGCCGGTAATGAGCAGTTCTTC | . | TRBV6-2/TRBV6-3 | TRBD2 | TRBJ2-1
CASSLYQTGAGVQYF | TGTGCCAGCAGTCTATACCAAACAGGGGCCGGAGTGCAGTACTTC | . | TRBV14 | TRBD1 | TRBJ2-5
CASQGDRLNTEAFF | TGTGCCAGCCAGGGGGACAGGCTGAACACTGAAGCTTTCTTT | . | TRBV28 | TRBD1 | TRBJ1-1
CASSLTSGRAPGEQFF | TGTGCCAGCAGCTTAACTAGCGGGAGGGCCCCCGGGGAGCAGTTCTTC | . | TRBV5-5 | TRBD2 | TRBJ2-1
CASSVLAGGLGGDEQFF | TGTGCCAGCAGCGTACTAGCGGGGGGGCTCGGTGGTGATGAGCAGTTCTTC | many | TRBV9 | TRBD2 | TRBJ2-1
CSATWTSGAEWQFF | TGCAGTGCTACCTGGACTAGCGGGGCCGAATGGCAGTTCTTC | . | TRBV20-1 | TRBD2 | TRBJ2-1